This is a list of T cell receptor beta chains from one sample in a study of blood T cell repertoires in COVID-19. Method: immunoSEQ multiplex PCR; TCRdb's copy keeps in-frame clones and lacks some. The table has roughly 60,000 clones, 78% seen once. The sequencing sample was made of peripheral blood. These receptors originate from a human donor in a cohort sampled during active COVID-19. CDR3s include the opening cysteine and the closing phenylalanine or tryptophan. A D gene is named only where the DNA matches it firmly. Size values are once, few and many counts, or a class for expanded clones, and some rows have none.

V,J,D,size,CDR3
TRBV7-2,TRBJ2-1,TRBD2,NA,CASSLVSGAIYNEQFF
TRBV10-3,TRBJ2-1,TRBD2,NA,CAITGLAGNEQFF
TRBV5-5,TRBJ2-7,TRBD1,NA,CASSFGQAGSYEQYF
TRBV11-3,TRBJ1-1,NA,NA,CASSYTGLNTEAFF
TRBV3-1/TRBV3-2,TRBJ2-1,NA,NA,CASSPLARGYNEQFF
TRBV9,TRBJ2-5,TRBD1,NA,CASSVLTGAAETQYF
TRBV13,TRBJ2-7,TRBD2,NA,CASSLPGTTTYEQYF
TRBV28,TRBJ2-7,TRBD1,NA,CASSLGGQGAQEQYF
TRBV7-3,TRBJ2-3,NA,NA,CASSLTQSTDTQYF
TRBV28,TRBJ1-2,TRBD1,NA,CASRAGTGARRANYGYTF
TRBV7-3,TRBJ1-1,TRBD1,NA,CASSLTRDRVTEAFF
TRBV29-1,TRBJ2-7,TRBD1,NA,CSVGTGGDEQYF
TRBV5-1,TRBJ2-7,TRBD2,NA,CASSSKGTSARYEQYF
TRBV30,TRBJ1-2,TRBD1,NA,CASLRDRGFGYTF
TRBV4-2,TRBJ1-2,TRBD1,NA,CASSQGQGKDYGYTF
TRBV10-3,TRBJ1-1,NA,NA,CAISTSGRVNTEAFF
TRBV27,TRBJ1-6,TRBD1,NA,CASSQRTGGISPLHF
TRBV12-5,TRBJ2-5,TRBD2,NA,CASGLGVAGGRETQYF
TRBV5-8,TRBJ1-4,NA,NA,CASSLGEVQSNEKLFF
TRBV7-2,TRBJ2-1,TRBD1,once,CASSFQGVGDEQFF
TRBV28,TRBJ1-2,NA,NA,CASSPGYGYTF
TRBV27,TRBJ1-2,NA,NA,CASSSRLLRGYTF
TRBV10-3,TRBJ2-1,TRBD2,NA,CAISELAGGYNEQFF
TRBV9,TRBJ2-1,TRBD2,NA,CASSLTSVGSYNEQFF
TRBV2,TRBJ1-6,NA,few,CASSGNSPLHF
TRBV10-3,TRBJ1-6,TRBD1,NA,CAITGQVNSPLHF
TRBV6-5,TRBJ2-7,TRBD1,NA,CASRTTGGPFREQYF
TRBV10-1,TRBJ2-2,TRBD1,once,CASSDQGQGATGELFF
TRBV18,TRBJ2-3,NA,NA,CASSPSYLNTDTQYF
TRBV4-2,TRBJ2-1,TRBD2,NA,CASSQDGAGGVEQFF
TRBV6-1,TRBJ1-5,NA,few,CASSEGHAGFKPQHF
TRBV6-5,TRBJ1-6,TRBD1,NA,CASIGTGYNSPLHF
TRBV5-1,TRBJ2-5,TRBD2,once,CASSPGSGPQETQYF
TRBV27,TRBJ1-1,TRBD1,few,CASSHYRGGVNTEAFF
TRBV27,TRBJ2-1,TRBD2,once,CASSRLAGGNEQFF
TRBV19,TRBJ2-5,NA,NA,CASSIVQGRRETQYF
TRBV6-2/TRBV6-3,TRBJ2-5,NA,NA,CASSYSLETQYF
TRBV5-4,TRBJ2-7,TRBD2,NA,CASSPSVGGRAGEQYF
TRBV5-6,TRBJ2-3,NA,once,CASSPGVDWGDTQYF
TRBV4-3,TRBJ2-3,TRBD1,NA,CASSQERTGGTDTQYF
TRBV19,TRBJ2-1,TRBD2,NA,CASSSPGTSGKKGEQFF
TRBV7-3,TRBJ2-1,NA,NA,CASSSTGSSYNEQFF
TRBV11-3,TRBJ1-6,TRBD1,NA,CASSLGQGSSPLHF
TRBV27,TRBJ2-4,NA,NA,CASSVEAKNIQYF
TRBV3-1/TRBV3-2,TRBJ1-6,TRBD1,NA,CASSQNRGDSPLHF
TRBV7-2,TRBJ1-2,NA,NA,CASTKQGFGYTF
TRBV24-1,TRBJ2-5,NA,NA,CATSGSTSLAPQYF
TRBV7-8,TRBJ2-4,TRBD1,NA,CASSSGTGGMIQYF
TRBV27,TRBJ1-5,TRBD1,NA,CASSWNGQGQGWPQHF
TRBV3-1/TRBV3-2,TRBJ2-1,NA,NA,CASSTQRQYNEQFF